A single sample gave rise to the 31 T cell receptor beta chains below, sequenced in a study of blood T cell repertoires in COVID-19. TCRdb's copy holds only in-frame clones and misses some; the assay was immunoSEQ multiplex PCR. The sample holds roughly 300,000 clones, 70% to 90% seen once. The sequencing sample was made of peripheral blood. These receptors were obtained from a woman aged 45-59 years who had recovered from COVID-19.

CDR3: CASSARTGRSYTF. The CDR3 region has the DNA TGTGCCAGCAGCGCGCGGACAGGTCGCAGCTACACCTTC. The chain uses TRBV5-4 and TRBJ1-2; 7 bases agree with TRBD1. CDR1 and CDR2 from the germline V gene are SGHNT and YYREEE (reference sequence). The CDR3 covers 13 residues. With 4 bases clipped from V and 9 bases from J, the junction kept 9 bases outside the gene matches.

The CDR3 region has the DNA TGCGCCAGCAGCTTGGATCCGTCTGATACGCAGTATTTT. Its translation: CASSLDPSDTQYF. The chain is built from TRBV5-1 and TRBJ2-3; no firm D call. CDR1 and CDR2 from the germline V gene are SGHRS and YFSETQ. The V gene lost 0 bases and the J gene lost 6 bases, with 8 bases spanning the gap. The CDR3 is made up of 13 amino acids.

The V gene is TRBV5-6, the J gene TRBJ2-7, with no clear D. The CDR3 contains 14 residues. Between the trimmed V and J ends, which lost 2 bases and 3 bases, there was a span of 12 bases. Germline V gene data show CDR1 as SGHDT and CDR2 as YYEEEE. CDR3 sequence: CASSFSERFYEQYF. Written as DNA, the CDR3 is TGTGCCAGCAGCTTCTCTGAACGGTTCTACGAGCAGTACTTC.

V gene TRBV6-5 combines with J gene TRBJ2-1; 11 nucleotides match TRBD1. The germline gives CDR1 MNHEY, CDR2 SVGAGI. Unmatched junction bases numbered 4, after V lost 0 bases and J lost 9 bases. The CDR3 spans 15 residues. The CDR3 DNA reads as TGTGCCAGCAGTTACTCAGGACAGGGGGCATCTGAGCAGTTCTTC. It yields the protein CASSYSGQGASEQFF.

The chain carries TRBV29-1 and TRBJ2-7, with 8 bases that match TRBD1. The germline CDR1 and CDR2 sequences are SQVTM and ANQGSEA. V was pared by 5 bases and J by 9 bases, with 9 bases of the junction left unmatched. The CDR3 is 12 amino acids. In DNA, the CDR3 is TGCAGCGTTACGACAGGGGAGAAAGTGCAGTACTTC. Amino acid sequence: CSVTTGEKVQYF.

The V gene is TRBV11-2, the J gene TRBJ2-2, with TRBD1 matching over 8 bases. The V and J ends lost 0 bases and 4 bases, in that order; junction bases with no gene match: 7. The CDR3 loop spans 17 amino acids. Germline V gives CDR1 SGHAT, CDR2 FQNNGV. CDR3: CASSLEVQGAITGELFF. DNA for the CDR3: TGTGCCAGCAGCTTAGAGGTGCAGGGGGCCATCACCGGGGAGCTGTTTTTT.

The chain employs TRBV5-4 and TRBJ1-2, with unresolved D. Germline V gene lookup returns CDR1 SGHNT and CDR2 YYREEE (reference sequence). The V gene lost 7 bases and the J gene lost 3 bases, with 7 bases spanning the gap. CDR3 length: 11 residues. DNA of the CDR3: TGTGCCAGCGGCCGGGACTATGGCTACACCTTC. Translating gives CASGRDYGYTF.

CDR3 nucleotides: TGTGCCAGTAGCGACCAGGGGGCGCGCGCAGATACGCAGTATTTT. It specifies CASSDQGARADTQYF. The V call is TRBV19, the J call TRBJ2-3, with TRBD1 matching 8 bases. With V trimmed by 6 bases and J by 4 bases, 9 bases remained unmatched. The CDR3 has 15 amino acids. In germline, CDR1 is LNHDA, CDR2 SQIVND (reference sequence).

This chain uses TRBV5-4 with TRBJ2-5; D is possibly TRBD2 (5 bases). Trimming stripped 6 bases from V and 2 bases from J, with 17 bases between. Germline assignment: CDR1 SGHNT and CDR2 YYREEE (reference sequence). The CDR3 runs 15 residues. The CDR3 DNA is TGTGCCAGCACCACGGGGTCAGTGGGTCAAGAGACCCAGTACTTC. This gives the protein CASTTGSVGQETQYF.

The chain uses TRBV6-2 or TRBV6-3 and TRBJ2-6; 8 nucleotides match TRBD2. Germline assignment: CDR1 MNHEY and CDR2 SVGEGT. The CDR3 runs to 19 residues. With 4 bases clipped from V and 0 bases from J, the junction kept 11 bases outside the gene matches. This CDR3 is CASSSPQRGTPSGANVLTF. Written as DNA, the CDR3 is TGTGCCAGCAGTTCCCCCCAGCGGGGGACCCCCTCTGGGGCCAACGTCCTGACTTTC.

This rearrangement joins TRBV3-1 (or the pseudogene TRBV3-2) to TRBJ2-1, with D hard to call. CDR3 size: 15 residues. V gave up 4 bases and J gave up 2 bases, with 12 bases separating them. Germline-derived CDR1 and CDR2 are LGHDT and YNNKEL (reference sequence). CDR3 nucleotides: TGTGCCAGCAGCCGTAGCCAGAGAGCCTACAATGAGCAGTTCTTC. Its translation: CASSRSQRAYNEQFF.

The chain employs TRBV19 and TRBJ1-5; 10 bases are a match to TRBD1. Germline V CDR1 and CDR2: LNHDA, SQIVND (reference sequence). J lost 2 bases, V lost 3 bases, and 7 bases had no gene match. CDR3 length equals 17 residues. This CDR3 is CASSIGDRGGGNQPQHF. In DNA form, the CDR3 reads TGTGCCAGTAGTATCGGGGACAGGGGAGGAGGCAATCAGCCCCAGCATTTT.

This chain links TRBV4-3 with TRBJ2-3, with 7 bases that match TRBD1. There are 14 residues in the CDR3. The junction had 3 bases not matched to a gene; V was cut back by 0 bases and J by 6 bases. Germline CDR1 and CDR2: LGHNA and YSLEER. CDR3 sequence: CASSQETGSDTQYF. DNA for the CDR3: TGCGCCAGCAGCCAAGAGACAGGGTCCGATACGCAGTATTTT.

This CDR3 is CAWRAFSGVRNEQFF. The DNA for the CDR3 is TGTGCCTGGAGGGCGTTTAGCGGTGTGAGGAATGAGCAGTTCTTC. The chain recombines TRBV30 with TRBJ2-1, with D possibly matching TRBD2 (6 bases). CDR1 is GTSNPN and CDR2 is SVGIG in the germline V gene (reference sequence). The CDR3 runs to 15 residues. V was shortened by 3 bases and J by 7 bases, with 19 bases between the two germline ends.

V usage is TRBV19 and J usage is TRBJ2-2; 8 bases agree with TRBD1. Trimming removed 9 bases from V and 2 bases from J; junction bases left unmatched: 2. This CDR3 is 13 amino acids long. Germline values: CDR1 LNHDA, CDR2 SQIVND (reference sequence). This CDR3 reads CASGQGNTGELFF. The CDR3 DNA reads as TGTGCCAGCGGACAGGGTAACACCGGGGAGCTGTTTTTT. The variable domain in full, completed from reference TRBV19 and TRBJ2-2, reads DGGITQSPKYLFRKEGQNVTLSCEQNLNHDAMYWYRQDPGQGLRLIYYSQIVNDFQKGDIAEGYSVSREKKESFPLTVTSAQKNPTAFYLCASGQGNTGELFFGEGSRLTVL.

The rearrangement joins TRBV4-1 to TRBJ2-1; TRBD2 is a possible D gene (6 bases). Looked up from germline, CDR1 is MGHRA and CDR2 is YSYEKL. The CDR3 is 16 amino acids. The V end was cut by 0 bases, the J end by 0 bases, with 9 bases between. The CDR3 region has the DNA TGCGCCAGCAGCCAAGAACGGGGGAACTCCTACAATGAGCAGTTCTTC. Encoded protein: CASSQERGNSYNEQFF.

The J gene is TRBJ1-3, the V gene TRBV7-2, with D uncertain. Germline CDR1 SGHTA, CDR2 FQGNSA. Trimming cost V 7 bases and J 9 bases, with 16 bases left between them. This CDR3 is 13 amino acids long. DNA of the CDR3: TGTGCCAGCACCCCCTCCGGTCGGGGCACCATATATTTT. Translated, it gives CASTPSGRGTIYF.

This chain uses TRBV9 with TRBJ1-1, with TRBD1 identical over 12 bases. V lost 2 bases and J lost 4; bases outside the gene matches: 0. The CDR3 is 14 amino acids. Germline V gene lookup returns CDR1 SGDLS and CDR2 YYNGEE. This chain's CDR3 is CASSVGQGATEAFF. The CDR3 DNA is TGTGCCAGCAGCGTGGGACAGGGGGCCACTGAAGCTTTCTTT.

The chain couples TRBV30 to TRBJ2-5; no reliable D call. Trimming left V 4 bases short and J 5 bases short, with 14 bases between. Germline V gives CDR1 GTSNPN, CDR2 SVGIG (reference sequence). This CDR3 comprises 13 residues. The CDR3 loop reads CAWNHPRRETQYF. The CDR3 region has the DNA TGTGCCTGGAATCATCCCCGGCGGGAGACCCAGTACTTC.

This chain uses TRBV4-1 with TRBJ1-2, with TRBD1 identical over 7 bases. The germline gives CDR1 MGHRA, CDR2 YSYEKL. CDR3 length: 15 residues. Trimming at V came to 4 bases and at J to 5 bases, leaving 10 bases not matched to a gene. In DNA form, the CDR3 reads TGCGCCAGCAGCCGGGAAGGACAGGCGGGGTATGGCTACACCTTC. Translating gives CASSREGQAGYGYTF.

This clone was seen once. J is TRBJ2-3 and V is TRBV9, with 7 bases that match TRBD2. The CDR3 runs 16 residues. With 4 bases clipped from V and 3 bases from J, the junction kept 11 bases outside the gene matches. The germline gives CDR1 SGDLS, CDR2 YYNGEE. The chain's CDR3 is CASSTRLATGTDTQYF. In nucleotides, the CDR3 is TGTGCCAGCAGCACAAGACTAGCAACCGGTACAGATACGCAGTATTTT.

Concerning this clone itself: The same CDR3 can be traced to other DNA sequences in this sample. The rearrangement links TRBV6-2 or TRBV6-3 to TRBJ1-2; maybe TRBD1 (5 bases). The V gene's germline CDR1 is MNHEY and CDR2 SVGEGT. This CDR3 has 12 amino acids. V was trimmed by 2 bases and J by 7 bases, leaving 8 bases between them. The CDR3 DNA follows: TGTGCCAGCAGTTACAGGGGTGGTGGCTACACCTTC. Its protein product is CASSYRGGGYTF.

The chain recombines TRBV19 with TRBJ2-5; TRBD2 agrees at 10 bases. After removal of 3 bases from V and 13 bases from J, the junction contained 14 bases not matched to a gene. This CDR3 is 15 amino acids long. CDR1 and CDR2 from the germline V gene are LNHDA and SQIVND (reference sequence). The CDR3 spells CASSITTAGGPSLYF. The CDR3 bases are TGTGCCAGTAGTATCACTACAGCGGGAGGGCCCTCGCTGTACTTC.

The chain uses TRBV4-2 and TRBJ2-7, with a tentative D call TRBD1 (7 bases). The CDR3 contains 15 residues. Germline loops: CDR1 LGHNA, CDR2 YNFKEQ. The V and J ends lost 3 bases and 3 bases respectively, with 15 bases between them. Here the CDR3 reads CASSQAAGQNYEQYF. In DNA, the CDR3 is TGTGCCAGCAGCCAGGCGGCGGGACAGAACTACGAGCAGTACTTC.

The chain has TRBV9 and TRBJ1-1; no reliable D call. This CDR3 contains 14 residues. V gave up 2 bases and J gave up 1 base, with 9 bases separating them. CDR1 is SGDLS and CDR2 is YYNGEE in the germline V gene. The DNA for the CDR3 is TGTGCCAGCAGCGTTCAAGCGAAGAACACTGAAGCTTTCTTT. Translation gives CASSVQAKNTEAFF. The full variable domain, completed using reference TRBV9 and TRBJ1-1, is DSGVTQTPKHLITATGQRVTLRCSPRSGDLSVYWYQQSLDQGLQFLIQYYNGEERAKGNILERFSAQQFPDLHSELNLSSLELGDSALYFCASSVQAKNTEAFFGQGTRLTVV.

The V and J genes are TRBV19 and TRBJ1-5; perhaps TRBD1 as D (5 bases). With 4 bases removed from V and 2 bases from J, the gap between germline ends came to 24 bases. This CDR3 contains 19 residues. From germline, CDR1 is LNHDA and CDR2 SQIVND (reference sequence). The CDR3 bases are TGTGCCAGTAGTACCCCTCAGGGTTGGAGTATTAGTGGCAATCAGCCCCAGCATTTT. Its translation: CASSTPQGWSISGNQPQHF.

The rearrangement joins TRBV29-1 to TRBJ1-5; D not certain. Germline CDR1 SQVTM, CDR2 ANQGSEA. V shed 4 bases and J shed 5 bases, with 9 bases lying between them. The CDR3 runs to 12 residues. The CDR3 sequence: CSVGDADQPQHF. The CDR3, as DNA: TGCAGCGTTGGAGACGCAGATCAGCCCCAGCATTTT.

The chain carries TRBV7-2 and TRBJ2-2; D perhaps matches TRBD2 (6 bases). The CDR3 is 16 amino acids. The V end was cut by 6 bases, the J end by 1 base, with 15 bases between. Germline V gene data show CDR1 as SGHTA and CDR2 as FQGNSA. CDR3 protein: CASSRQLALNTGELFF. The DNA for the CDR3 is TGTGCCAGCAGTCGCCAACTAGCTCTGAACACCGGGGAGCTGTTTTTT.

The CDR3 DNA is TGCGCCAGCAGCGGGGGACAGCGCAACTACGAGCAGTACTTC. The encoded protein is CASSGGQRNYEQYF. The chain is built from TRBV5-1 and TRBJ2-7; 7 positions match TRBD1. CDR3 length: 14 amino acids. With 4 bases clipped from V and 3 bases from J, the junction kept 7 bases outside the gene matches. Germline CDR1 SGHRS, CDR2 YFSETQ.

This clone was seen repeatedly, ten times or more. As DNA, the CDR3 is TGTGCCAGCAGTGCTAACGCTCGACTCTATGGCTACACCTTC. Protein product: CASSANARLYGYTF. The chain couples TRBV25-1 to TRBJ1-2; D not certain. CDR3 length: 14 residues. Germline-derived CDR1 and CDR2 are MGHDK and SYGVNS. V was trimmed by 4 bases and J by 4 bases, leaving 13 bases between them.

V is TRBV6-6 and J is TRBJ1-5; a possible D gene is TRBD1 (6 bases). The CDR3 is 14 amino acids. Germline V CDR1 and CDR2: MNHNY, SVGAGI (reference sequence). Deletions cut 2 bases from V and 7 bases from J, with 12 bases between. CDR3 amino acids: CASSYGRGSQPQHF. The CDR3 DNA reads TGTGCCAGCAGTTACGGGAGGGGGAGCCAGCCCCAGCATTTT.